This is a list of T cell receptor beta chains from one sample in a study of T cell responses to AZD1222 COVID-19 vaccine. Sequencing used immunoSEQ multiplex PCR; TCRdb keeps in-frame clones, though not all of them. Of under 300,000 clones in the sample, more than 85% were seen once. The sample here was peripheral blood, taken on day 0 of AZD1222 vaccination. Receptor source: an adult in good health. The CDR3 runs from the conserved cysteine through the conserved F or W. Each record gives: CDR3 protein, clone size, V gene, J gene. A clone size is listed for some rows: how often the clone was seen (once, few, many), or a class if it is expanded.

cdr3_aa: CASSLGGAEGANVLTF
clone_size: .
v_call: TRBV5-4
j_call: TRBJ2-6

cdr3_aa: CASKRGDYGYTF
clone_size: .
v_call: TRBV28
j_call: TRBJ1-2

cdr3_aa: CASSMRGTQSSYNSPLHF
clone_size: .
v_call: TRBV19
j_call: TRBJ1-6

cdr3_aa: CASSIGARGDTIYF
clone_size: .
v_call: TRBV19
j_call: TRBJ1-3

cdr3_aa: CASSSGSSYNEQFF
clone_size: .
v_call: TRBV6-2/TRBV6-3
j_call: TRBJ2-1

cdr3_aa: CASSYAGLNTDTQYF
clone_size: .
v_call: TRBV6-2/TRBV6-3
j_call: TRBJ2-3

cdr3_aa: CASSQAPGPNQPQHF
clone_size: .
v_call: TRBV4-1
j_call: TRBJ1-5

cdr3_aa: CASSLVAGGWNEQFF
clone_size: .
v_call: TRBV27
j_call: TRBJ2-1

cdr3_aa: CASSLGRGREVYTF
clone_size: .
v_call: TRBV7-2
j_call: TRBJ1-2

cdr3_aa: CASSLVGSTDTQYF
clone_size: .
v_call: TRBV5-1
j_call: TRBJ2-3

cdr3_aa: CASSPGGQAYNEQFF
clone_size: .
v_call: TRBV5-1
j_call: TRBJ2-1

cdr3_aa: CSARVTEAFF
clone_size: .
v_call: TRBV20-1
j_call: TRBJ1-1

cdr3_aa: CATRFQGELEAFF
clone_size: .
v_call: TRBV6-5
j_call: TRBJ1-1

cdr3_aa: CASSPFPGQSSPLHF
clone_size: .
v_call: TRBV19
j_call: TRBJ1-6

cdr3_aa: CASSLDRTRQYF
clone_size: .
v_call: TRBV7-2
j_call: TRBJ2-5

cdr3_aa: CARSLECGDTEAFF
clone_size: once
v_call: TRBV5-3
j_call: TRBJ1-1

cdr3_aa: CASRLAAYTQYF
clone_size: .
v_call: TRBV12-3/TRBV12-4
j_call: TRBJ2-3

cdr3_aa: CASSRWGSGEKLFF
clone_size: .
v_call: TRBV19
j_call: TRBJ1-4

cdr3_aa: CASSPPVGWHTQYF
clone_size: .
v_call: TRBV18
j_call: TRBJ2-3

cdr3_aa: CASSLGEYGYTF
clone_size: .
v_call: TRBV7-9
j_call: TRBJ1-2

cdr3_aa: CASSTRGDTQYF
clone_size: .
v_call: TRBV18
j_call: TRBJ2-3

cdr3_aa: CATSDPDRHQETQYF
clone_size: .
v_call: TRBV24-1
j_call: TRBJ2-5

cdr3_aa: CASSFDRGLDYGYTF
clone_size: .
v_call: TRBV27
j_call: TRBJ1-2

cdr3_aa: CASSSTGYGYTF
clone_size: .
v_call: TRBV5-4
j_call: TRBJ1-2

cdr3_aa: CASKGQGNMNTEAFF
clone_size: .
v_call: TRBV5-1
j_call: TRBJ1-1

cdr3_aa: CASSPGASGSYEQYF
clone_size: .
v_call: TRBV5-1
j_call: TRBJ2-7

cdr3_aa: CASSLAGGSSYEQYF
clone_size: .
v_call: TRBV5-1
j_call: TRBJ2-7

cdr3_aa: CASSDSEGQPQHF
clone_size: once
v_call: TRBV2
j_call: TRBJ1-5

cdr3_aa: CSARPQGSYTEAFF
clone_size: .
v_call: TRBV29-1
j_call: TRBJ1-1

cdr3_aa: CASSWGTGNTEAFF
clone_size: .
v_call: TRBV5-1
j_call: TRBJ1-1

cdr3_aa: CASSQDFEEKLFF
clone_size: .
v_call: TRBV4-1
j_call: TRBJ1-4

cdr3_aa: CASSFFTSGSTDTQYF
clone_size: .
v_call: TRBV7-8
j_call: TRBJ2-3

cdr3_aa: CASSGGGGHTYEQYF
clone_size: .
v_call: TRBV18
j_call: TRBJ2-7

cdr3_aa: CASRYSGSRRGEQFF
clone_size: .
v_call: TRBV3-1/TRBV3-2
j_call: TRBJ2-1

cdr3_aa: CASRRGTGAYEQYF
clone_size: .
v_call: TRBV6-5
j_call: TRBJ2-7

cdr3_aa: CASRDPPVTQYF
clone_size: .
v_call: TRBV2
j_call: TRBJ2-3